This entry features one T cell receptor beta chain sequence. In the original processing: From reference gene primer amplification, estimates of nucleated cell counts were derived. Method: immunoSEQ multiplex PCR; TCRdb's copy keeps in-frame clones and lacks some. Clonal size and the V and J genes are those of that table, whereas D and trimming came from the DNA. The repertoire holds 200,000 to 300,000 clones, with 88% as singletons. This sample was included in a study of blood T cell repertoires in COVID-19. Study background: There were acute and convalescent COVID-19 samples, and they came from the United States, Italy and Spain. Sample material is recorded as cDNA or gDNA derived from T cells, B-cell-depleted T cells, or PBMCs.

Germline CDR1 reads ENHRY; CDR2 reads SYGVKD. With V trimmed by 6 bases and J by 7 bases, 5 bases remained unmatched. The CDR3 is made up of 14 amino acids. The receptor comes from a woman aged 25-40 years with acute or convalescent COVID-19. The sample comprised peripheral blood. This chain joins TRBV10-3 and TRBJ1-6, with 8 bases aligning to TRBD1. The CDR3 sequence is CAIRGQVHNSPLHF. The CDR3 region has the DNA TGTGCCATCAGGGGACAGGTTCACAATTCACCCCTCCACTTT.